This T cell receptor (beta chain) was sequenced for a study of blood T cell repertoires in COVID-19. Study as a whole: Some COVID-19 samples were acute and others convalescent; all came from the United States, Italy and Spain. T cells, B-cell-depleted T cells, or PBMCs provided the cDNA or gDNA that served as material.

V was pared by 4 bases and J by 1 base, with 22 bases between. CDR1 SEHNR and CDR2 FQNEAQ come from the germline V gene (reference sequence). The CDR3 sequence is 18 residues long. In the source study's methods: Using reference gene primer amplification, nucleated cell counts were estimated. Sequencing used immunoSEQ multiplex PCR; TCRdb keeps in-frame clones, though not all of them. V, J and clone size are those of that table, while D and trimming were read from the DNA. The sample carries roughly 110,000 clones, 89% recorded once. This clone was picked up many times. Material: peripheral blood. This clonotype originated in a man aged 35-49 years with active or convalescent COVID-19. The J gene is TRBJ1-1, the V gene TRBV7-9, with D maybe TRBD1 (5 bases). As DNA, the CDR3 is TGTGCCAGCAGCTCAGGAATTTCCGCGACAGATAGGAACACTGAAGCTTTCTTT. This sequence encodes CASSSGISATDRNTEAFF. The full variable domain, in which reference TRBV7-9 and TRBJ1-1 provide the parts outside the CDR3, is DTGVSQNPRHKITKRGQNVTFRCDPISEHNRLYWYRQTLGQGPEFLTYFQNEAQLEKSRLLSDRFSAERPKGSFSTLEIQRTEQGDSAMYLCASSSGISATDRNTEAFFGQGTRLTVV.